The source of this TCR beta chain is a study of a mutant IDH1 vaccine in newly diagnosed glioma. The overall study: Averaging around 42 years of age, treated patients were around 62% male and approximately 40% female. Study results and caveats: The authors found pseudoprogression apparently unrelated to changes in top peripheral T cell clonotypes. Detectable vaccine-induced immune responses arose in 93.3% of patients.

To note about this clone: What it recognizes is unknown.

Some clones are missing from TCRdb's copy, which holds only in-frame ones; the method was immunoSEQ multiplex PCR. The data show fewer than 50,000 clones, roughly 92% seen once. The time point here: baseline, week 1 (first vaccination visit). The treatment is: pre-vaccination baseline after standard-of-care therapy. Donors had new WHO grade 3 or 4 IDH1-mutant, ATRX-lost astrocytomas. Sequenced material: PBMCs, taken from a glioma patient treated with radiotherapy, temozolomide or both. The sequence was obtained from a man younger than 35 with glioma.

This chain's CDR3 is CASSPPLAGANEQFF. The DNA for the CDR3 is TGTGCCAGCTCACCACCCCTAGCGGGAGCCAATGAGCAGTTCTTC. The chain has TRBV18 and TRBJ2-1, with 10 positions matching TRBD2. The germline V gene encodes CDR1 KGHSH and CDR2 LQKENI. The CDR3 is made up of 15 amino acids. Germline trimming cut 0 bases from V and 6 bases from J; bases unmatched to any gene: 2.